What follows are 9 T cell receptor beta chains derived from one specimen sequenced in a study of blood T cell repertoires in COVID-19. The assay was immunoSEQ multiplex PCR, and TCRdb's table has in-frame clones only and misses some. Of 380,000 or so clones listed, about 90% are singletons. The specimen was PBMCs or T cells enriched from blood (not recorded which). The receptors derive from a young man who had recovered from COVID-19.

The genes are TRBV12-3 or TRBV12-4 and TRBJ1-1, with D tentatively TRBD1 (6 bases). The CDR3 totals 12 residues. Trimming removed 7 bases from V and 6 bases from J, with 12 bases in between. This CDR3 reads CASTQEGAEAFF. CDR3 nucleotides: TGTGCCAGCACCCAAGAGGGGGCTGAAGCTTTCTTT.

This rearrangement joins TRBV6-5 to TRBJ1-1, with 7 bases that match TRBD1. V lost 5 bases, J lost 3 bases, and 6 bases stayed unmatched. Germline V gene lookup returns CDR1 MNHEY and CDR2 SVGAGI. The CDR3 length is 14 residues. The CDR3 sequence: CASSLIGTDTEAFF. The CDR3 nucleotides are TGTGCCAGCAGTCTAATCGGGACAGACACTGAAGCTTTCTTT.

V and J are TRBV30 and TRBJ1-6; D gene uncertain. The CDR3 is made up of 14 amino acids. Trimming removed 2 bases from V and 9 bases from J, with 14 bases in between. The germline V gene has CDR1 GTSNPN and CDR2 SVGIG (reference sequence). The CDR3 bases are TGTGCCTGGAGTAGTTCCTACGGTGGTTCACCCCTCCACTTT. Its translation is CAWSSSYGGSPLHF.

The count of this clone is one. The V call is TRBV10-3, the J call TRBJ2-3; unclear D gene. V shed 5 bases and J shed 2 bases, with 14 bases lying between them. Germline CDR1 ENHRY, CDR2 SYGVKD. The CDR3 extends over 15 amino acids. The CDR3 region has the DNA TGTGCCATCAGTAAGCCTGAGGAGTCCACAGATACGCAGTATTTT. As protein: CAISKPEESTDTQYF.

Written as DNA, the CDR3 is TGTGCCAGCAGCTTACTGGGGTCGCGGGCCCGCTCCTACGAGCAGTACTTC. Its protein product is CASSLLGSRARSYEQYF. The V and J genes are TRBV5-6 and TRBJ2-7; tentative D call: TRBD2 (5 bases). The ends were cut back, 2 bases at V and 0 bases at J, with 18 bases in the middle. Germline V gene sequence: CDR1 SGHDT, CDR2 YYEEEE. This CDR3 contains 17 residues.

V and J are TRBV6-1 and TRBJ1-1; 8 bases fit TRBD1. Trimming removed 3 bases from V and 3 bases from J; junction bases left unmatched: 9. The V gene's germline CDR1 is MNHNS and CDR2 SASEGT. CDR3 length: 16 amino acids. CDR3: CASSDLPGTGDTEAFF. Here the CDR3 DNA reads TGTGCCAGCAGTGACTTACCCGGGACAGGTGACACTGAAGCTTTCTTT.

This chain joins TRBV5-1 and TRBJ2-6; D unresolved. This CDR3 spans 15 amino acids. The V and J ends lost 4 bases and 0 bases respectively, with 8 bases between them. Germline V CDR1 and CDR2: SGHRS, YFSETQ. CDR3: CASSTTISGANVLTF. The CDR3 bases are TGCGCCAGCAGCACCACAATCTCTGGGGCCAACGTCCTGACTTTC.

V is TRBV6-5 and J is TRBJ2-7; 10 bases agree with TRBD1. The germline CDR1 and CDR2 sequences are MNHEY and SVGAGI. The CDR3 is 12 residues long. Trimming at V came to 8 bases and at J to 3 bases, leaving 1 base not matched to a gene. This CDR3 reads CASGTGVYEQYF. As DNA, the CDR3 is TGTGCCAGCGGGACAGGGGTCTACGAGCAGTACTTC.

The J gene is TRBJ2-7, the V gene TRBV3-1 (or the pseudogene TRBV3-2); 9 positions agree with TRBD1. This CDR3 is 14 amino acids long. V shed 7 bases, J shed 5 bases, and the junction held 9 bases outside the gene matches. The germline V gene has CDR1 LGHDT and CDR2 YNNKEL (reference sequence). CDR3 coding DNA: TGTGCCAGCAAGGCGTTGGGGACAGGGAACGAGCAGTACTTC. It codes for CASKALGTGNEQYF.